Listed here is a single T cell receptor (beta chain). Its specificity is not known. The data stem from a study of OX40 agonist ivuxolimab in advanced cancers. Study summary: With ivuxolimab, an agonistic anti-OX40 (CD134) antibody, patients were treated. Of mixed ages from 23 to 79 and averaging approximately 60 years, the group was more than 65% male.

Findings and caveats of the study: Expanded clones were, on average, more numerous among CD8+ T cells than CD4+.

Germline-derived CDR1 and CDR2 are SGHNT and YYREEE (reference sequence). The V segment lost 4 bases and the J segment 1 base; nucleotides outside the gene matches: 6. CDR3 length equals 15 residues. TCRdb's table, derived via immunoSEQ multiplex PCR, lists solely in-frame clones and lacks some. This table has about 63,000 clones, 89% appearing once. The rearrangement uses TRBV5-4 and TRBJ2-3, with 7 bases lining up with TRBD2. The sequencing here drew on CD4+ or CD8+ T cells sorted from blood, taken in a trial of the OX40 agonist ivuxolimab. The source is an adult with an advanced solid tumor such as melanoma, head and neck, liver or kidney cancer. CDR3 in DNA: TGTGCCAGCAGCATACAAAGCGGGGGCACAGATACGCAGTATTTT. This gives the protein CASSIQSGGTDTQYF.